These 2 T cell receptor beta chains were sequenced from one sample in a study of identical twins. TCRdb independently ran MiXCR on the 5' RACE reads; one entry per CDR3 protein. This sample has 690,000 or so distinct CDR3 sequences, with 6% to 6.5% found just once. The sequenced material came from naive T cells sorted from blood. The receptors were sampled from a man younger than 30 in good health.

The V and J genes are TRBV18 and TRBJ1-5; 8 bases line up with TRBD1. Trimming removed 4 bases from V and 0 bases from J; junction bases left unmatched: 11. Per germline, CDR1 KGHSH and CDR2 LQKENI. This CDR3 region has 18 residues. This chain's CDR3 is CASSLESATGVSNQPQHF. The CDR3 DNA follows: TGTGCCAGCTCACTCGAATCTGCGACAGGGGTTAGCAATCAGCCCCAGCATTTT.

This CDR3 is CASSLGDFTDTQYF. DNA for the CDR3: TGCGCCAGCAGCTTGGGGGACTTCACAGATACGCAGTATTTT. V usage is TRBV5-1 and J usage is TRBJ2-3, with D possibly being TRBD2 (6 bases). V was trimmed by 0 bases and J by 2 bases, leaving 7 bases between them. The CDR3 is 14 amino acids. Per germline, CDR1 SGHRS and CDR2 YFSETQ.